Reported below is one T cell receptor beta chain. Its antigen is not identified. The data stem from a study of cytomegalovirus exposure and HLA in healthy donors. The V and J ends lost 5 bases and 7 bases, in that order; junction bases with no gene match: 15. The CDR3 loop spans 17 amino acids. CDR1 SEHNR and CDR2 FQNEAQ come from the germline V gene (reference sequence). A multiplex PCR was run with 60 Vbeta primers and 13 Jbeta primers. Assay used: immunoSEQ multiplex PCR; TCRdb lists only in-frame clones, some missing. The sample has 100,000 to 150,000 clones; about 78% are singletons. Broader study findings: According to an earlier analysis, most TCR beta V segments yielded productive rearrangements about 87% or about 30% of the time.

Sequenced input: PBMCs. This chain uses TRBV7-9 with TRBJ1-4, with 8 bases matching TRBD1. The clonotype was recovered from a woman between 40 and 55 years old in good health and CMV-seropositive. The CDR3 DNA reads TGTGCCAGCAGCCCGAAAGAATGGGACAGGAGGGGTGAAAAACTGTTTTTT. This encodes CASSPKEWDRRGEKLFF.